The 15 T cell receptor beta chains below were found in one sample sequenced in a study of cytomegalovirus exposure and HLA in healthy donors. Produced via immunoSEQ multiplex PCR; TCRdb's table is partial and in-frame only. The data show 90,000 to 150,000 clones, around 87% seen once. Material: PBMCs. These receptors were taken from a woman in her late teens or twenties in good health and CMV-seropositive.

The chain has TRBV5-5 and TRBJ1-3, with D possibly TRBD1 on 5 matching bases. The germline CDR1 and CDR2 sequences are SGHKS and YYEKEE (reference sequence). Trimming stripped 0 bases from V and 3 bases from J, with 10 bases between. The CDR3 has 15 amino acids. CDR3 sequence reads: CASSLDAGHGNTIYF. The CDR3 DNA reads as TGTGCCAGCAGCTTGGACGCAGGGCATGGAAACACCATATATTTT. Full variable domain (outside the CDR3, taken from reference TRBV5-5 and TRBJ1-3): DAGVTQSPTHLIKTRGQQVTLRCSPISGHKSVSWYQQVLGQGPQFIFQYYEKEERGRGNFPDRFSARQFPNYSSELNVNALLLGDSALYLCASSLDAGHGNTIYFGEGSWLTVV.

Here the CDR3 DNA reads TGTGCCAGCAGTGAAGAGACAGGGGGCTACTACGAGCAGTACTTC. Residues: CASSEETGGYYEQYF. V and J are TRBV6-1 and TRBJ2-7, with 10 bases fitting TRBD1. Trimming removed 1 base from V and 3 bases from J; junction bases left unmatched: 3. The CDR3 spans 15 residues. Germline V gene sequence: CDR1 MNHNS, CDR2 SASEGT.

This chain connects TRBV29-1 to TRBJ1-2; D may be TRBD1 (5 bases). V gave up 6 bases and J gave up 5 bases, with 19 bases separating them. The CDR3 sequence is 14 residues long. The germline CDR1 and CDR2 sequences are SQVTM and ANQGSEA. CDR3 DNA sequence: TGCAGCGTATCAGCGGGGCAGCCGCAATATGGCTACACCTTC. Protein product: CSVSAGQPQYGYTF. Supplemented by reference TRBV29-1 and TRBJ1-2, the full variable domain reads SAVISQKPSRDICQRGTSLTIQCQVDSQVTMMFWYRQQPGQSLTLIATANQGSEATYESGFVIDKFPISRPNLTFSTLTVSNMSPEDSSIYLCSVSAGQPQYGYTFGSGTRLTVV.

The rearrangement uses TRBV30 and TRBJ1-1, with 7 positions matching TRBD1. With V trimmed by 5 bases and J by 1 base, 1 base remained unmatched. The CDR3 contains 12 residues. From germline, CDR1 is GTSNPN and CDR2 SVGIG (reference sequence). CDR3 nucleotide sequence: TGTGCCTGGGGGACAGCGAACACTGAAGCTTTCTTT. Encoded protein: CAWGTANTEAFF.

V usage is TRBV7-3 and J usage is TRBJ2-7; 8 positions match TRBD2. Germline V CDR1 and CDR2: SGHTA, FQGTGA. J lost 6 bases, V lost 0 bases, and 1 base had no gene match. The CDR3 loop spans 13 amino acids. The CDR3 is CASSLTAGGEQYF. The DNA for the CDR3 is TGTGCCAGCAGCTTAACGGCGGGAGGCGAGCAGTACTTC. Drawing the rest from reference TRBV7-3 and TRBJ2-7, the complete variable domain is GAGVSQTPSNKVTEKGKYVELRCDPISGHTALYWYRQSLGQGPEFLIYFQGTGAADDSGLPNDRFFAVRPEGSVSTLKIQRTERGDSAVYLCASSLTAGGEQYFGPGTRLTVT.

J is TRBJ1-1 and V is TRBV5-1; D gene uncertain. Trimming left V 0 bases short and J 0 bases short, with 9 bases between. Germline V lookup: CDR1 SGHRS, CDR2 YFSETQ. The CDR3 contains 15 residues. In DNA, the CDR3 is TGCGCCAGCAGCTTGGCTTCCGGTATGAACACTGAAGCTTTCTTT. It translates to CASSLASGMNTEAFF.

J is TRBJ1-1 and V is TRBV6-5; D possibly corresponds to TRBD1 (5 bases). This CDR3 has 14 residues. CDR1 MNHEY and CDR2 SVGAGI come from the germline V gene. Deletions cut 4 bases from V and 1 base from J, with 10 bases between. CDR3 DNA: TGTGCCAGCAGTTCTACTGACAGGAACACTGAAGCTTTCTTT. This sequence encodes CASSSTDRNTEAFF.

The CDR3 DNA reads as TGTGCCAGCAGCTTACCGCTGAGCCAAGAGACCCAGTACTTC. Amino acids: CASSLPLSQETQYF. This sequence joins TRBV7-6 and TRBJ2-5, with D hard to call. This CDR3 has 14 amino acids. Germline V CDR1 and CDR2: SGHVS, FNYEAQ. V lost 2 bases and J lost 1, with 8 bases in between.

This clone was seen a single time. V gene TRBV28 combines with J gene TRBJ2-7; TRBD1 matches 9 bases. Looked up from germline, CDR1 is MDHEN and CDR2 is SYDVKM. V was clipped by 6 bases and J by 4 bases; unmatched bases: 10. This CDR3 has 15 residues. The CDR3 loop is CASRRTGTGLYEQYF. In nucleotides, the CDR3 is TGTGCCAGCAGACGAACCGGGACAGGGTTGTACGAGCAGTACTTC.

This chain links TRBV5-1 with TRBJ1-4, with 8 bases lining up with TRBD1. V shed 4 bases and J 9 bases; nucleotides not matched to a gene: 11. Looked up from germline, CDR1 is SGHRS and CDR2 is YFSETQ. The CDR3 contains 15 residues. CDR3: CASSPDRGGNQKLFF. CDR3 coding DNA: TGCGCCAGCAGCCCCGACAGGGGAGGGAATCAAAAACTGTTTTTT. The whole variable domain, filled in from reference TRBV5-1 and TRBJ1-4, reads KAGVTQTPRYLIKTRGQQVTLSCSPISGHRSVSWYQQTPGQGLQFLFEYFSETQRNKGNFPGRFSGRQFSNSRSEMNVSTLELGDSALYLCASSPDRGGNQKLFFGSGTQLSVL.

The chain uses TRBV9 and TRBJ1-1; possible D gene TRBD1, 6 bases. Trimming took 0 bases from V and 9 from J, leaving 15 bases between them. There are 14 residues in the CDR3. Per germline, CDR1 SGDLS and CDR2 YYNGEE. CDR3 amino acids: CASSVAGESSQAFF. As DNA, the CDR3 is TGTGCCAGCAGCGTAGCAGGGGAGAGCTCTCAAGCTTTCTTT.

The chain combines TRBV5-1 with TRBJ2-1, with 9 bases that match TRBD2. Trimming at V came to 3 bases and at J to 2 bases, leaving 6 bases not matched to a gene. The CDR3 sequence is 16 residues long. Germline assignment: CDR1 SGHRS and CDR2 YFSETQ. CDR3 region: CASSSGLALTYNEQFF. The CDR3 nucleotides are TGCGCCAGCAGCTCTGGACTAGCGCTTACCTACAATGAGCAGTTCTTC.

This sequence joins TRBV5-4 and TRBJ2-1; 12 bases line up with TRBD2. CDR1 is SGHNT, CDR2 YYREEE, per germline (reference sequence). V shed 1 base and J 6 bases; nucleotides not matched to a gene: 2. This CDR3 spans 15 amino acids. CDR3 bases: TGTGCCAGCAGCTTGACTAGCGGGGGGTCCAATGAGCAGTTCTTC. It yields the protein CASSLTSGGSNEQFF.

The chain carries TRBV18 and TRBJ1-4; 8 bases are a match to TRBD1. The CDR3 is 14 residues long. J was trimmed by 8 bases and V by 3 bases; bases with no gene match: 5. Germline V gene data show CDR1 as KGHSH and CDR2 as LQKENI. CDR3 loop: CASSPGQEGEKLFF. The CDR3 DNA follows: TGTGCCAGCTCACCGGGACAGGAGGGGGAAAAACTGTTTTTT.

The V and J genes are TRBV7-9 and TRBJ1-1, with D maybe TRBD1 (5 bases). The CDR3 is 14 residues long. Germline V gives CDR1 SEHNR, CDR2 FQNEAQ (reference sequence). The ends were cut back, 8 bases at V and 4 bases at J, with 17 bases in the middle. The CDR3 is CASRKLGEGTEAFF. Here the CDR3 DNA reads TGTGCCAGCCGAAAATTGGGGGAGGGCACTGAAGCTTTCTTT.